This T cell receptor (beta chain) appears in the sequencing data of a study of T cell changes during pregnancy in multiple sclerosis. Germline V gene sequence: CDR1 WNHNN, CDR2 SYGVQD (reference sequence). The CDR3 covers 15 residues. V was shortened by 6 bases and J by 7 bases, with 18 bases between the two germline ends. Method: immunoSEQ multiplex PCR; TCRdb's copy keeps in-frame clones and lacks some. The table lists 75,000 to 100,000 clones, about nine tenths of them singletons, with approximately 0.8% in the top ten. This sequence originates from a female donor in good health, enrolled as a control in a pregnancy study. The rearrangement links TRBV10-1 to TRBJ2-2, with D possibly being TRBD1 (6 bases). The material was peripheral blood, obtained in the second trimester of pregnancy. CDR3 bases: TGCGCCAGCAGCCCGGCCGGGACACGGGGCGGGGAGCTGTTTTTT. Its translation is CASSPAGTRGGELFF.